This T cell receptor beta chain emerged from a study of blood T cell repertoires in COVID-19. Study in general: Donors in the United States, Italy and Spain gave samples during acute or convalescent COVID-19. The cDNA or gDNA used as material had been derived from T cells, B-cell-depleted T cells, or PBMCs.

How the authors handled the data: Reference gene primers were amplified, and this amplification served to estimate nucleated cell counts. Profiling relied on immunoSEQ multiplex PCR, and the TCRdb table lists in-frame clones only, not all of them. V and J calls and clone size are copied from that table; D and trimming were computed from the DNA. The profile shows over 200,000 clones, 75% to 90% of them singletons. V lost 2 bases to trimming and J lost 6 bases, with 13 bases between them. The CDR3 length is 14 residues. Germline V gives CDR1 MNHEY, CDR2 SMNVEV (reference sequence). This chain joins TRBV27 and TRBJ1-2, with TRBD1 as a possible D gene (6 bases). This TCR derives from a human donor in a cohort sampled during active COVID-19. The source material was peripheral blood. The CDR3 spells CASSLQGPVHGYTF. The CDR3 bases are TGTGCCAGCAGTTTACAGGGGCCGGTCCATGGCTACACCTTC.